This T cell receptor (beta chain) derives from a study of blood T cell repertoires in COVID-19. Study background: Both acute and convalescent COVID-19 samples were obtained from the United States, Italy and Spain.

Per the study methods: Estimated nucleated cell counts came from reference gene primer amplification. Data came from immunoSEQ multiplex PCR; TCRdb stores just in-frame clones and leaves some out. V, J and clone size are those of that table, while D and trimming were read from the DNA. The sample records around 480,000 clones, around 87% being singletons. Germline V gene data show CDR1 as SGHKS and CDR2 as YYEKEE (reference sequence). The CDR3 has 15 amino acids. Trimming took 0 bases from V and 3 from J; bases not matched to a gene: 5. Participants, about 18 to 90 years old, spanned about 26 US areas. Participants reported their clinical history, and cohort assignment relied on those reports.

The sequence was collected from a woman between 18 and 30 years old who had recovered from COVID-19. Sequenced sample: PBMCs or T cells enriched from blood (not recorded which). The V gene is TRBV5-5, the J gene TRBJ1-2; 7 bases fit TRBD1. CDR3 loop: CASSLDGDRDYGYTF. For the CDR3, the DNA is TGTGCCAGCAGCTTGGACGGTGACAGGGACTATGGCTACACCTTC.